This paragraph reports one TCR beta chain. Its antigen remains unidentified. This record belongs to a study of cytotoxic CD8 clonotypes in ibrutinib-treated CLL. Study results and limitations: Public clonotypes (which were uncommon) either contracted or remained stable on treatment. Ibrutinib response saw clonality rise, and progression saw it return toward baseline. Baseline clonality, above age-matched healthy donor levels, tracked circulating CD8+ T-cell counts.

TCRdb keeps only in-frame clones here, not all; method: immunoSEQ multiplex PCR. The sample holds a few hundred thousand clones, about three quarters seen once. Per germline, CDR1 KGHSH and CDR2 LQKENI. The ends were cut back, 4 bases at V and 7 bases at J, with 13 bases in the middle. This CDR3 contains 14 residues. The source was PBMCs, collected after 24 months of ibrutinib treatment. The chain links TRBV18 to TRBJ1-4, with D possibly TRBD1 on 5 matching bases. The sequence was collected from a human donor with chronic lymphocytic leukemia. CDR3 region: CASSLYRDGEKLFF. The CDR3 DNA reads as TGTGCCAGCTCACTTTACCGGGACGGTGAAAAACTGTTTTTT.